This T cell receptor (beta chain) was observed in a study of a mutant IDH1 vaccine in newly diagnosed glioma. For the study at large: Patients received vaccination from 4-6 weeks after radiotherapy alone, or with temozolomide cycles. Before enrollment, patients got radiotherapy alone, temozolomide alone, or mostly the combination. Participants attended visit V12, the safety follow-up, at week 35, and then attended visit V13 at week 47.

Documented time point: week 47, end of study. Vaccination comprised doses that each held 300 ug of mutant IDH1 20-mer peptide, plus topical imiquimod. The method was immunoSEQ multiplex PCR; TCRdb's version includes in-frame clones alone and lacks a portion of them. The sample shows tens of thousands of clones, over 80% of them seen only once. Whole-study results and caveats: Immune responses induced by vaccination arose in roughly 95% of the patients.

The germline CDR1 and CDR2 sequences are SGHRS and YFSETQ. V gave up 0 bases and J gave up 2 bases, with 12 bases separating them. CDR3 length: 15 amino acids. Details on this clone: Its antigen remains unidentified.

This TCR came from a man aged 25-45 years with glioma. The chain couples TRBV5-1 to TRBJ2-7, with a tentative D call TRBD2 (5 bases). The sample was PBMCs, taken from a glioma patient whose treatment included an IDH1 peptide vaccine. The DNA of the CDR3 is TGCGCCAGCAGCTTGGGGATAGCGTTAACCTACGAGCAGTACTTC. Translation gives CASSLGIALTYEQYF.